This T cell receptor (beta chain) is from a study of blood T cells in healthy people across ages (dated by TCRdb to between 2015 and 2017). About the investigation overall: In model experiments, template switching captured roughly one uniquely barcoded TCR beta cDNA molecule for every two T cells. The study measured age-related changes in TCR beta repertoire diversity using deep sequencing normalized with unique cDNA molecular identifiers. The donors were split into four age groups: young (average around 15 years), middle-aged (about 40), aged (roughly 68) and long-lived (roughly 77). To avoid experimental bias, donors of different ages were randomly spread across the sequencing lanes. For two donors (one aged 18 to 29 and one aged 80 or older), the study analyzed two additional independent replicas of 1 million unique cDNA reads from the same blood draw. Overall study outcomes, separate from this receptor: The CMV infection status of donors was not known, potentially confounding age-related changes in expanded clonotypes. Compared with the aged group, more naive CD4+ T cells, fewer expanded clones and increased TCR diversity were shown by the long-lived group, suggesting age selection. Total diversity estimates from one million sequenced T cells were considered lower bounds and underestimates. Observed TCR beta diversity correlated strongly with the percentage of naive T cells measured by flow cytometry. Observed TCR beta diversity per million T cells fell roughly linearly with age, and a significant reduction was already apparent by age around 36. Since profiling was done on bulk unsorted PBMCs, naive and antigen-experienced compartments could not be conclusively compared.

The protocol used for the library was 5' RACE. TCRdb names Illumina HiSeq 2500 as the instrument used. A second PCR of roughly 6 to 12 cycles was performed with a sample-barcoded 5' primer and a J-beta primer mix. A template-switch 5' adaptor carrying 12 random nucleotides introduced a unique molecular identifier onto each TCR beta cDNA molecule. Each sample yielded at least 2.5 million CDR3-containing paired-end reads. First-strand cDNA was synthesized from all RNA with the Mint cDNA synthesis kit, primed by a TRBC-specific oligonucleotide. Following uracil-DNA glycosylase treatment, all cDNA underwent a first 18-cycle PCR with the universal primers M1SS and BC2_uni_R. The authors' analysis ran thus. For normalization, 1 million high-quality reads, each with a distinct molecular identifier, were randomly selected from each sample. Reads sharing molecular identifiers were discarded rather than binned into consensus sequences. MiTCR, run with a Q25 quality threshold and the strictest error-elimination algorithm, handled CDR3 identification, clonotype clustering and error correction. Lower-bound total TCR beta diversity was estimated with a nonparametric unseen species model using Euler transformation. The public reads were reprocessed in TCRdb via fastp at Q25 and MiXCR, keeping in-frame beta chains. Rows with a matching CDR3 protein are joined into one entry that keeps the most common DNA and genes. The V and J calls follow TCRdb's processing rather than the paper's. In this sample the table shows hundreds of thousands of distinct CDR3 sequences, less than 35% of which occur a single time. 15% to 17% of the sample comes from the top ten.

Including the terminal cysteine and phenylalanine, the CDR3 comprises 15 residues. The retained sequence is limited to the CDR3, 45 bases, with the frame set at the first base. The germline V gene yields SGHDN for CDR1 and FVKESK for CDR2. This clonotype showed up just a few times. It lacks a known antigen. A read error may account for a junction end that differs from germline. The donors were roughly 39 Caucasian individuals from Russia, aged 6 to 90 years, who were systemically healthy. Around 10 milliliters of peripheral blood were collected from each donor into EDTA-treated Vacutainer tubes. Ficoll-Paque density-gradient centrifugation was used to isolate PBMCs, with at least 7 million per sample. Trizol reagent was used to extract total RNA from the PBMCs, yielding at least 5 micrograms per sample. Naive CD45RAhigh/CD27high T cell percentages were measured by flow cytometry on a PBMC aliquot from every donor.

This TCR derives from a woman at least 80 years old in good health. The rearrangement joined TRBV14 to TRBJ2-1, and 9 junction bases match TRBD2. Input material: blood. The CDR3 region has the sequence CASSQGAGGVNGQFF. The DNA sequence reads TGTGCCAGCAGCCAAGGAGCGGGGGGTGTAAATGGGCAGTTCTTC. The reference TRBV14 and TRBJ2-1 proteins fill in what lies around the CDR3, so the full variable domain reads EAGVTQFPSHSVIEKGQTVTLRCDPISGHDNLYWYRRVMGKEIKFLLHFVKESKQDESGMPNNRFLAERTGGTYSTLKVQPAELEDSGVYFCASSQGAGGVNGQFFGPGTRLTVL.